This TCR beta chain comes out of a study of shared T cell receptors in the human thymus. Measured with immunoSEQ multiplex PCR; TCRdb has only the in-frame clones, and not every one. The table lists about 400,000 clones, around 95% of them singletons. The CDR3 consists of 13 residues. Germline V lookup: CDR1 SNHLY, CDR2 FYNNEI. The V gene lost 6 bases and the J gene lost 5 bases, with 10 bases spanning the gap. The source of this sequence is a human donor. The sample was thymocytes. This rearrangement joins TRBV2 to TRBJ2-2, with D perhaps TRBD1 (5 bases). The CDR3 spells CASSPRQTGELFF. CDR3 sequence (DNA): TGTGCCAGCAGCCCTAGACAGACCGGGGAGCTGTTTTTT.